A selection of T cell receptor beta chains follows, all from one sample in a study of T-cell memory formation after mild COVID-19. Via MiXCR, TCRdb re-called the 5' RACE reads, giving one row per CDR3 protein. The sample has 450,000 to 650,000 distinct CDR3 sequences; about 20% are singletons. Sequenced input: PBMCs or a T cell subset sorted from them (not recorded which). Receptors originate from an adult woman who had mild COVID-19 (a few samples of this study predate the infection). Cell type and time point are not known. The CDR3 runs from the conserved cysteine through the conserved F or W. The order of the fields is CDR3 length, D gene, clone size, V gene, J gene, CDR3 DNA, CDR3 protein. D genes are given only for firm matches. The size field is filled for only some rows; it gives once, few, many or a size class.

17	TRBD2	NA	TRBV5-1	TRBJ2-1	TGCGCCAGCAGCGCGAACCCACTAGCGGGGGGGTCGTGGGAGCAGTTCTTC	CASSANPLAGGSWEQFF
15	NA	few	TRBV12-3/TRBV12-4	TRBJ2-7	TGTGCCAGCAGCCCGATTCCGGGACTTTCCTACGAGCAGTACTTC	CASSPIPGLSYEQYF
12	NA	NA	TRBV20-1	TRBJ1-2	TGCAGTGCGCCAGGGGTACTCTATGGCTACACCTTC	CSAPGVLYGYTF
12	NA	few	TRBV28	TRBJ2-3	TGTGCCAGCACCGGGGAGGTAGATACGCAGTATTTT	CASTGEVDTQYF
15	NA	NA	TRBV6-5	TRBJ2-7	TGTGCCAGCAGTTACTCGATGGGGACCTCCTACGAGCAGTACTTC	CASSYSMGTSYEQYF
13	NA	NA	TRBV30	TRBJ2-2	TGTGCCTGGAGTGTAGACTTCACCGGGGAGCTGTTTTTT	CAWSVDFTGELFF
15	TRBD1	few	TRBV6-2/TRBV6-3	TRBJ2-6	TGTGCCAGCAGCCGGGACAGTGCTGGGGCCAACGTCCTGACTTTC	CASSRDSAGANVLTF
15	NA	many	TRBV5-1	TRBJ2-2	TGCGCCAGCAGCTTGGGATCTCCGAACACCGGGGAGCTGTTTTTT	CASSLGSPNTGELFF
13	TRBD1	few	TRBV7-2	TRBJ1-5	TGTGCCAGCAGCTCCCGACAGGGGGGGCCCCAGCATTTT	CASSSRQGGPQHF
13	NA	few	TRBV9	TRBJ1-5	TGTGCCAGCAGCGCCGGGGGAAGTCAGCCCCAGCATTTT	CASSAGGSQPQHF
16	TRBD1	NA	TRBV20-1	TRBJ1-2	TGCAGTGCTAACCGGGACAGGGTAATGACTAACTATGGCTACACCTTC	CSANRDRVMTNYGYTF
16	TRBD2	NA	TRBV6-4	TRBJ2-1	TGTGCCAGCAGTGAATACGGAGCGGGGGGGCCCAATGAGCAGTTCTTC	CASSEYGAGGPNEQFF
15	NA	NA	TRBV21-1	TRBJ1-5	TGTGCCAGCAGCAGCTGCGGGACAGGGGACCAGCCCCAGCATTTT	CASSSCGTGDQPQHF
14	NA	few	TRBV7-9	TRBJ1-2	TGTGCCAGCAGCCGGGGTGTCCAGCTCTATGGCTACACCTTC	CASSRGVQLYGYTF
11	NA	many	TRBV7-2	TRBJ2-7	TGTGCCAGCAGCTTAGTAGGCGAGCAGTACTTC	CASSLVGEQYF
14	NA	few	TRBV5-6	TRBJ1-2	TGTGCCAGCAGCCGGCGGGACGGGTTCTTAGGCTACACCTTC	CASSRRDGFLGYTF
11	NA	NA	TRBV6-2/TRBV6-3	TRBJ2-5	TGTGCCAGCAGTTACTGGGAGACCCAGTACTTC	CASSYWETQYF
16	NA	NA	TRBV6-5	TRBJ1-2	TGTGCCAGCAGTTATAGTTCCGGCAACTACAACTATGGCTACACCTTC	CASSYSSGNYNYGYTF
15	TRBD2	NA	TRBV27	TRBJ2-1	TGTGCCAGCAGCCATAGCGGGAGTTCCTACAATGAGCAGTTCTTC	CASSHSGSSYNEQFF
13	TRBD1	NA	TRBV29-1	TRBJ2-7	TGCAGCGCGATGAAGACAGGGGGTTACGAGCAGTACTTC	CSAMKTGGYEQYF
15	TRBD2	few	TRBV9	TRBJ2-3	TGTGCCAGCAGCGTAGGTCTAGCGGGAGTGGATACGCAGTATTTT	CASSVGLAGVDTQYF
14	NA	NA	TRBV6-5	TRBJ2-7	TGTGCCAGCAGTTACCTAGACGCGACCTACGAGCAGTACTTC	CASSYLDATYEQYF
15	TRBD1	NA	TRBV12-3/TRBV12-4	TRBJ1-6	TGTGCCAGCAGACCACAGGGGGCTAGGAATTCACCCCTCCACTTT	CASRPQGARNSPLHF
14	NA	few	TRBV27	TRBJ2-3	TGTGCCAGCAGTTCTCGGCGGAGCACAGATACGCAGTATTTT	CASSSRRSTDTQYF
15	NA	few	TRBV20-1	TRBJ2-2	TGCAGTGCAACCACCGGGACTGACAACACCGGGGAGCTGTTTTTT	CSATTGTDNTGELFF
11	NA	few	TRBV25-1	TRBJ2-1	TGTGCCAGCAGTGGTCAGAATGAGCAGTTCTTC	CASSGQNEQFF
16	NA	few	TRBV14	TRBJ1-2	TGTGCCAGCAGCCAAGGAACGTTCGGCAGTAACTATGGCTACACCTTC	CASSQGTFGSNYGYTF
15	NA	few	TRBV14	TRBJ1-5	TGTGCCAGCAGCCAAGCGGCTTGGGGGATTCAGCCCCAGCATTTT	CASSQAAWGIQPQHF
16	NA	NA	TRBV6-1	TRBJ2-6	TGTGCCAGCAGTGAACTTCAGAGCTCTGGGGCCAACGTCCTGACTTTC	CASSELQSSGANVLTF
15	TRBD2	few	TRBV4-2	TRBJ2-7	TGTGCCAGCAGCCAAGGCGGGGGTCTTGCCTACGAGCAGTACTTC	CASSQGGGLAYEQYF
14	NA	many	TRBV5-1	TRBJ2-3	TGCGCCAGCAGCAAACTAGAGAGCACAGATACGCAGTATTTT	CASSKLESTDTQYF
15	NA	few	TRBV7-2	TRBJ2-2	TGTGCCAGCACCCTCGGGGGCGGGAACACCGGGGAGCTGTTTTTT	CASTLGGGNTGELFF
15	NA	NA	TRBV5-4	TRBJ2-3	TGTGCCAGCAGTCTCGGATCTCCGGGGACGGATACGCAGTATTTT	CASSLGSPGTDTQYF
14	TRBD2	few	TRBV20-1	TRBJ2-3	TGCAGTGCTAGATACGGGGGGTCCACAGATACGCAGTATTTT	CSARYGGSTDTQYF
15	TRBD1	few	TRBV5-1	TRBJ1-1	TGCGCCAGCAGCCTCAGGACAGGCGCTAACACTGAAGCTTTCTTT	CASSLRTGANTEAFF
13	NA	NA	TRBV20-1	TRBJ2-7	TGCAGTGCTAGAAGGGACCCCCCCTACGAGCAGTACTTC	CSARRDPPYEQYF
13	NA	NA	TRBV19	TRBJ1-2	TGTGCCAGTAGTACCCGGGACAACTATGGCTACACCTTC	CASSTRDNYGYTF
13	NA	NA	TRBV6-2/TRBV6-3	TRBJ1-2	TGTGCCAGCAGTAATACAGACGACTATGGCTACACCTTC	CASSNTDDYGYTF
13	NA	NA	TRBV7-7	TRBJ2-1	TGTGCCAGCAGCCAGGGACAAAACCGCGAGCAGTTCTTC	CASSQGQNREQFF
15	TRBD1	NA	TRBV6-1	TRBJ2-3	TGTGCCAGCAGTGATGGGCAGGGGGCAGGAGATACGCAGTATTTT	CASSDGQGAGDTQYF
13	NA	few	TRBV18	TRBJ1-2	TGTGCCAGCTCATTAATAGACAGGTCTGGCTACACCTTC	CASSLIDRSGYTF
16	TRBD2	few	TRBV9	TRBJ2-1	TGTGCCAGCAGCGTAACCCTCCAGCGGGGATACAATGAGCAGTTCTTC	CASSVTLQRGYNEQFF
20	TRBD1	NA	TRBV7-2	TRBJ1-6	TGTGCCAGCAGCTCTCAATCCGGGACAGGGAGTTCAATCTATAATTCACCCCTCCACTTT	CASSSQSGTGSSIYNSPLHF
18	TRBD1	few	TRBV19	TRBJ1-1	TGTGCCAGTAGTCCGCGCCTCCCGGACAGGGGGCCCCTCCCTGAAGCTTTCTTT	CASSPRLPDRGPLPEAFF
14	NA	NA	TRBV20-1	TRBJ1-1	TGCAGTGCTAGAAGAGGGGGGATTTTCACTGAAGCTTTCTTT	CSARRGGIFTEAFF
13	NA	NA	TRBV24-1	TRBJ1-5	TGTGCCACCAGTTCGAAGGGCAATCAGCCCCAGCATTTT	CATSSKGNQPQHF